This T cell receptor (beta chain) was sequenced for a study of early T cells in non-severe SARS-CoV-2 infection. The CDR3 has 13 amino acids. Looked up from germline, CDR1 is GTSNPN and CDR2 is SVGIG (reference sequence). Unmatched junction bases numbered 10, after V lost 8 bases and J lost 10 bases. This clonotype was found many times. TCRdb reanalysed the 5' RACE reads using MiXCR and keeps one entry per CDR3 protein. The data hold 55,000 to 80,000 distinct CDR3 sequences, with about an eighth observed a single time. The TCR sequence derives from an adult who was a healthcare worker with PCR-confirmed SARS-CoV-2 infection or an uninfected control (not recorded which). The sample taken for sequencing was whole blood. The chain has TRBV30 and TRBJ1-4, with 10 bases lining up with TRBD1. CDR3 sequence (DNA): TGTGCCGGAGCCCGGGACAGGGGCGGAAAACTGTTTTTT. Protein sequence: CAGARDRGGKLFF.